These T cell receptor beta chains were read from a single sample in a study of blood T cell repertoires in COVID-19. Data came from immunoSEQ multiplex PCR; TCRdb stores just in-frame clones and leaves some out. The sample has tens of thousands of clones, 70% to 90% seen once. What was sequenced was peripheral blood. The origin of the receptors is a man in his forties or fifties with acute or convalescent COVID-19. Both conserved end residues are part of each CDR3. A D gene is named only where the DNA matches it firmly. The listing skips clone size in some rows; elsewhere it reads once, few, many or a size class.

V gene: TRBV10-1; J gene: TRBJ1-1; D gene: NA; clone size: NA; CDR3 DNA: TGCGCCAGCAGTGAAGGGGGTCTTTTCCTCACTGAAGCTTTCTTT; CDR3 protein: CASSEGGLFLTEAFF
V gene: TRBV14; J gene: TRBJ2-7; D gene: NA; clone size: NA; CDR3 DNA: TGTGCCAGCAGCCATGGGGGCCTTACGTCCTACGAGCAGTACTTC; CDR3 protein: CASSHGGLTSYEQYF
V gene: TRBV30; J gene: TRBJ1-2; D gene: NA; clone size: NA; CDR3 DNA: TGTGCCTTGCACAGGGTCCATGGCTACACCTTC; CDR3 protein: CALHRVHGYTF
V gene: TRBV7-6; J gene: TRBJ2-1; D gene: TRBD2; clone size: NA; CDR3 DNA: TGTGCCAGCAGCCCCCCGGGACTAGTGATGAATGAGCAGTTCTTC; CDR3 protein: CASSPPGLVMNEQFF
V gene: TRBV6-5; J gene: TRBJ1-1; D gene: NA; clone size: NA; CDR3 DNA: TGTGCCACTGCCCGGGGGGGTGATACCACTGAAGCTTTCTTT; CDR3 protein: CATARGGDTTEAFF
V gene: TRBV2; J gene: TRBJ2-1; D gene: NA; clone size: NA; CDR3 DNA: TGTGCCAGCAGTGAAGACGTAGTAGGAACTAGTGCCGATGAGCAGTTCTTC; CDR3 protein: CASSEDVVGTSADEQFF
V gene: TRBV5-8; J gene: TRBJ1-6; D gene: TRBD1; clone size: NA; CDR3 DNA: TGTGCCAGCAGCCTTGGACAGGGGACTAATTCACCCCTCCACTTT; CDR3 protein: CASSLGQGTNSPLHF
V gene: TRBV9; J gene: TRBJ1-2; D gene: TRBD1; clone size: NA; CDR3 DNA: TGTGCCAGCAGCCGATGGGACAGGGACGTCTATGGCTACACCTTC; CDR3 protein: CASSRWDRDVYGYTF
V gene: TRBV4-1; J gene: TRBJ1-1; D gene: NA; clone size: NA; CDR3 DNA: TGCGCCAGCAGCCTTACCGACAGGACTGAAGCTTTCTTT; CDR3 protein: CASSLTDRTEAFF
V gene: TRBV18; J gene: TRBJ1-1; D gene: TRBD1; clone size: NA; CDR3 DNA: TGTGCCAGCTCACTTTCCGGGACAGGGGGGCATATGAACACTGAAGCTTTCTTT; CDR3 protein: CASSLSGTGGHMNTEAFF
V gene: TRBV11-3; J gene: TRBJ2-2; D gene: NA; clone size: NA; CDR3 DNA: TGTGCCAGCAGCGCACACAGCACCGGGGAGCTGTTTTTT; CDR3 protein: CASSAHSTGELFF
V gene: TRBV6-5; J gene: TRBJ1-5; D gene: TRBD1; clone size: NA; CDR3 DNA: TGTGCCAGCAGGCCGACAGGGGGGGATCAGCCCCAGCATTTT; CDR3 protein: CASRPTGGDQPQHF
V gene: TRBV30; J gene: TRBJ1-5; D gene: TRBD1; clone size: NA; CDR3 DNA: TGTGCCTGGAGTAAAGGACAGGGACGTTATAGCAATCAGCCCCAGCATTTT; CDR3 protein: CAWSKGQGRYSNQPQHF
V gene: TRBV14; J gene: TRBJ2-3; D gene: TRBD2; clone size: once; CDR3 DNA: TGTGCCAGCAGCCAGACAGCGGGGGGCACAGATACGCAGTATTTT; CDR3 protein: CASSQTAGGTDTQYF
V gene: TRBV6-5; J gene: TRBJ1-2; D gene: NA; clone size: NA; CDR3 DNA: TGTGCCAGCAGTTACAGACAGTTCTATGGCTACACCTTC; CDR3 protein: CASSYRQFYGYTF
V gene: TRBV6-1; J gene: TRBJ2-7; D gene: NA; clone size: NA; CDR3 DNA: TGTGCCAGCAGTGAAAACAGCTCCTACGAGCAGTACTTC; CDR3 protein: CASSENSSYEQYF
V gene: TRBV19; J gene: TRBJ1-1; D gene: NA; clone size: NA; CDR3 DNA: TGTGCCAGTAGTATAGGGCAGAAGAACACTGAAGCTTTCTTT; CDR3 protein: CASSIGQKNTEAFF
V gene: TRBV30; J gene: TRBJ1-1; D gene: NA; clone size: NA; CDR3 DNA: TGTGCCAGTAGGGAGATGAACACTGAAGCTTTCTTT; CDR3 protein: CASREMNTEAFF
V gene: TRBV25-1; J gene: TRBJ1-2; D gene: NA; clone size: NA; CDR3 DNA: TGTGCCAGCAGTGATGCAGGTGGGGGCTACACCTTC; CDR3 protein: CASSDAGGGYTF
V gene: TRBV11-3; J gene: TRBJ2-2; D gene: NA; clone size: NA; CDR3 DNA: TGTGCCAGCAGCTTAGGAGGGTACACCGGGGAGCTGTTTTTT; CDR3 protein: CASSLGGYTGELFF
V gene: TRBV6-2/TRBV6-3; J gene: TRBJ1-5; D gene: NA; clone size: few; CDR3 DNA: TGTGCCAGCAGTTATCACAGGGCCGCGCCCCGCAATCAGCCCCAGCATTTT; CDR3 protein: CASSYHRAAPRNQPQHF
V gene: TRBV11-3; J gene: TRBJ2-2; D gene: TRBD2; clone size: NA; CDR3 DNA: TGTGCCAGCAGCTTAACGACTAGCGTCACCGGGGAGCTGTTTTTT; CDR3 protein: CASSLTTSVTGELFF